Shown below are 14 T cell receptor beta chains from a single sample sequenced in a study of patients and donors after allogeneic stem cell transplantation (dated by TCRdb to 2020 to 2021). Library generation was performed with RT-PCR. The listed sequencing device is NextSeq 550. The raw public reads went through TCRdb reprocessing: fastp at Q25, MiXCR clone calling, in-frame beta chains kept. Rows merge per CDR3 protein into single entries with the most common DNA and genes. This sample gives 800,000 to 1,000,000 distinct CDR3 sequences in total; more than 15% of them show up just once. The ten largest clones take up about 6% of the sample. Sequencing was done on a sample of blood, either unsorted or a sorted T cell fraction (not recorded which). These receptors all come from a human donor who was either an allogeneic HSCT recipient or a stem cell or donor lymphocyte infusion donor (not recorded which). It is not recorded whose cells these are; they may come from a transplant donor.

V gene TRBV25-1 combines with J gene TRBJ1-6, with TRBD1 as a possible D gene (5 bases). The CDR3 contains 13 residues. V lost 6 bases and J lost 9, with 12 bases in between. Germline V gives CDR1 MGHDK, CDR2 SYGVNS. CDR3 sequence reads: CASRVTEGSPLHF. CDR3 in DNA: TGTGCCAGCAGGGTGACAGAGGGTTCACCCCTCCACTTT.

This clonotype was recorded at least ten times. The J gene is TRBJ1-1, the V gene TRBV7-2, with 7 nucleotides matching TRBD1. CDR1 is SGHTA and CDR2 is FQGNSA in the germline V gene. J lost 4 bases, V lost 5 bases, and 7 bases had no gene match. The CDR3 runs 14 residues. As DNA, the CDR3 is TGTGCCAGCAGCCACGACAGGGCGACCACTGAAGCTTTCTTT. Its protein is CASSHDRATTEAFF.

The CDR3: CAIQGSKGNQPQHF. CDR3 bases: TGTGCCATTCAGGGGTCAAAGGGCAATCAGCCCCAGCATTTT. The chain uses TRBV10-3 and TRBJ1-5, with D tentatively TRBD1 (6 bases). Germline assignment: CDR1 ENHRY and CDR2 SYGVKD. This CDR3 has 14 residues. V was clipped by 9 bases and J by 2 bases, with 14 bases between them.

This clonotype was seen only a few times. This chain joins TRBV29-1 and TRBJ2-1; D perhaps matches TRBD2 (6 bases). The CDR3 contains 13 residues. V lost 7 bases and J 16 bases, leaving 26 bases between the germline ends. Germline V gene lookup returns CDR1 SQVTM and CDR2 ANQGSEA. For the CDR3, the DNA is TGCAGCGCTTGGGACGGGAGAAGTCTGGTCTATTTCTTC. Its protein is CSAWDGRSLVYFF.

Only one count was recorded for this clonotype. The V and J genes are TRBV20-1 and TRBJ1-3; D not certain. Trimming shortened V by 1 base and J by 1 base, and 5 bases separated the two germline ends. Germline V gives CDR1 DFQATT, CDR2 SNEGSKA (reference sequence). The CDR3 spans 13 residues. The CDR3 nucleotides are TGCAGTGCTAGAGGGGATTCTGGAAACACCATATATTTT. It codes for CSARGDSGNTIYF.

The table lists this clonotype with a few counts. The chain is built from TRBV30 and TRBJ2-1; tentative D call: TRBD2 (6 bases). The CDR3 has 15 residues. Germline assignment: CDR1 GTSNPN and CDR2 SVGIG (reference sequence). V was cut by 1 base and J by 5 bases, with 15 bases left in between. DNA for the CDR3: TGTGCCTGGAGTGCGGGGGTTGGAAAAAACAATGAGCAGTTCTTC. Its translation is CAWSAGVGKNNEQFF. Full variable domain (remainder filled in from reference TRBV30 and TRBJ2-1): SQTIHQWPATLVQPVGSPLSLECTVEGTSNPNLYWYRQAAGRGLQLLFYSVGIGQISSEVPQNLSASRPQDRQFILSSKKLLLSDSGFYLCAWSAGVGKNNEQFFGPGTRLTVL.

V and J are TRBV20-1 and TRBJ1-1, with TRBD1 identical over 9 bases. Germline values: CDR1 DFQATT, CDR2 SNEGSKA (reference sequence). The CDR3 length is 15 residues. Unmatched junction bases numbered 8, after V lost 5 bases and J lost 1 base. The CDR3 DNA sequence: TGCAGTGCTTTCCGACAGGGGGTTCAGAACACTGAAGCTTTCTTT. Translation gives CSAFRQGVQNTEAFF.

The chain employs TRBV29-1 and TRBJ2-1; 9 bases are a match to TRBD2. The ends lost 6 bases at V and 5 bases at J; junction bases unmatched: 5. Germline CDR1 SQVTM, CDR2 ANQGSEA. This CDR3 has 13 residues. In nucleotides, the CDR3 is TGCAGCGTAGGCGGGAGGGCCAACAATGAGCAGTTCTTC. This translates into CSVGGRANNEQFF.

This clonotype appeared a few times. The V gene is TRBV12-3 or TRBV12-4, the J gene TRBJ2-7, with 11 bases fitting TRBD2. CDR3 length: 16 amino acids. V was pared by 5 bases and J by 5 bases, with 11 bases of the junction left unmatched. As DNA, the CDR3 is TGTGCCAGCAGTCACCGACTAGCGGGACGGTCCAACGAGCAGTACTTC. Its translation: CASSHRLAGRSNEQYF.

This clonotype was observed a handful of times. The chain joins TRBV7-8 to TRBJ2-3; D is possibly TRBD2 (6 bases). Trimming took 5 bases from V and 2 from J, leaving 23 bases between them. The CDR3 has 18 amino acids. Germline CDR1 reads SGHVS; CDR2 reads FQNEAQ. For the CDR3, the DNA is TGTGCCAGCAGCCCTCGGGACTCCCCCCTGCCTAACACAGATACGCAGTATTTT. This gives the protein CASSPRDSPLPNTDTQYF.

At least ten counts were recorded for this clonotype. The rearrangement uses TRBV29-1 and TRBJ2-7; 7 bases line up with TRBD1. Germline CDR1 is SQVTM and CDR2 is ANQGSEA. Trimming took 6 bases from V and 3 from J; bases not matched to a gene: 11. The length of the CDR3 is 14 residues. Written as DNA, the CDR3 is TGCAGCGTAATCGACAGGGTGCGATACTACGAGCAGTACTTC. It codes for CSVIDRVRYYEQYF.

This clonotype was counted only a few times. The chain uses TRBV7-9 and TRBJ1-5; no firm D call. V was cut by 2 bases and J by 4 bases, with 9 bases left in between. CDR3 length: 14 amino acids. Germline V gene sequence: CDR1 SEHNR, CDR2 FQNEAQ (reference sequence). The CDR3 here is CASSLTAGNQPQHF. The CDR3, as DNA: TGTGCCAGCAGCTTAACGGCAGGTAATCAGCCCCAGCATTTT.

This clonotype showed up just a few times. The CDR3 nucleotides are TGTGCCAGCAGAAGGGACCTATGGAACACTGAAGCTTTCTTT. Encoded protein: CASRRDLWNTEAFF. This chain connects TRBV9 to TRBJ1-1; weak D call: TRBD1 (5 bases). Looked up from germline, CDR1 is SGDLS and CDR2 is YYNGEE. The V gene lost 5 bases and the J gene lost 1 base, with 12 bases spanning the gap. The CDR3 consists of 14 residues.

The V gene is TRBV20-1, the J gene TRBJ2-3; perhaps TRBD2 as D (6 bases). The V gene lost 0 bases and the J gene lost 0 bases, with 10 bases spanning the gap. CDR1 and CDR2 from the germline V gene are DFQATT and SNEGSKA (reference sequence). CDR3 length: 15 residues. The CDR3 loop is CSAREGLPSTDTQYF. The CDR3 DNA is TGCAGTGCTAGAGAGGGACTCCCTAGCACAGATACGCAGTATTTT.